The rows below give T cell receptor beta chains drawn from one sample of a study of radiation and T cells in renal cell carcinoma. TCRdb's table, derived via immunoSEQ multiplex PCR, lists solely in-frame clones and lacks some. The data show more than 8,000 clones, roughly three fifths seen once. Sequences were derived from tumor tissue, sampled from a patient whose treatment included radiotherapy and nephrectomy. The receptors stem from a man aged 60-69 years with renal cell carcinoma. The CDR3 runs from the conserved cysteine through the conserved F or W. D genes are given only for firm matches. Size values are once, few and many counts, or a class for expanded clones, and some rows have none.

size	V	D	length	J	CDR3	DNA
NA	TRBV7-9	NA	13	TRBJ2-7	CASSLGGPYEQYF	TGTGCCAGCAGCTTAGGCGGTCCCTACGAGCAGTACTTC
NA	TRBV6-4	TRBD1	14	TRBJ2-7	CASSPGQGSNEQYF	TGTGCCAGCAGTCCGGGACAGGGGTCTAACGAGCAGTACTTC
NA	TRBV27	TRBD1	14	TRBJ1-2	CASSGTGLNYGYTF	TGTGCCAGCAGTGGGACAGGGCTTAACTATGGCTACACCTTC
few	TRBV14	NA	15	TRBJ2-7	CASSQEKLAGSEQYF	TGTGCCAGCAGCCAAGAAAAACTAGCTGGAAGCGAGCAGTACTTC
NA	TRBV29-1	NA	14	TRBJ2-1	CSVDSGPRNDEQFF	TGCAGCGTTGATAGTGGTCCACGCAACGATGAGCAGTTCTTC
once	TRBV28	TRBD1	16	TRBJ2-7	CASTTGGYRRTYEQYF	TGTGCCAGCACAACAGGGGGCTATCGAAGAACCTACGAGCAGTACTTC
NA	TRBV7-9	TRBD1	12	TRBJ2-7	CASSWDSYEQYF	TGCGCCAGCAGCTGGGACAGCTACGAGCAGTACTTC
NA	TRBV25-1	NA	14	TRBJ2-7	CASGRDVDSYEQYF	TGTGCCAGCGGGCGGGACGTCGACTCCTACGAGCAGTACTTC
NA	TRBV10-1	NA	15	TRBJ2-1	CASSESRAGFNEQFF	TGCGCCAGCAGTGAGTCGAGGGCGGGGTTCAATGAGCAGTTCTTC
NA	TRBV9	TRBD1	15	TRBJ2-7	CASSLTGASYYEQYF	TGTGCCAGCAGCCTGACAGGGGCCTCCTACTACGAGCAGTACTTC
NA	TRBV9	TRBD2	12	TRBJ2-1	CASSASGRSQFF	TGTGCCAGCAGCGCCAGCGGGAGGAGCCAGTTCTTC
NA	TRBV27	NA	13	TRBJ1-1	CASRDNTAGEAFF	TGTGCCAGCAGAGATAACACAGCGGGTGAAGCTTTCTTT
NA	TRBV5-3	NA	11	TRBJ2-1	CARSFFALQFF	TGTGCCAGAAGCTTTTTTGCTCTGCAGTTCTTC
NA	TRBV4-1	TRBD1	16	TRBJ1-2	CASSQTLRQGVGGYTF	TGCGCCAGCAGCCAAACCCTCCGACAGGGGGTCGGCGGCTACACCTTC
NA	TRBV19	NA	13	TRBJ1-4	CASSRRAYEKLFF	TGTGCCAGTAGTCGTCGGGCGTATGAAAAACTGTTTTTT
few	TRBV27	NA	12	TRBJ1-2	CASATGNYGYTF	TGTGCCAGCGCTACGGGGAACTATGGCTACACCTTC
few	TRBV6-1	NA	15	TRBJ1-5	CASSVFRTANQPQHF	TGTGCCAGCAGTGTATTTAGGACAGCGAATCAGCCCCAGCATTTT
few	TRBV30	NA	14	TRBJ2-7	CAWSTNRASDEQYF	TGTGCCTGGAGTACAAACAGGGCTTCGGACGAGCAGTACTTC
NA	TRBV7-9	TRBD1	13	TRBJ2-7	CASSQDRGYEQYF	TGTGCCAGCAGCCAGGACAGGGGCTACGAGCAGTACTTC
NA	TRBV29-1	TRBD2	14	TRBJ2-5	CSVGFGGRASEQYF	TGCAGCGTTGGGTTCGGCGGGAGGGCCTCGGAGCAGTACTTC
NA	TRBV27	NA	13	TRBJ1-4	CVSTRVPNEKLFF	TGTGTCAGCACACGAGTCCCTAATGAAAAACTGTTTTTT
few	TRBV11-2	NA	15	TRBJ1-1	CASSQWTDGNTEAFF	TGTGCCAGCAGCCAGTGGACAGATGGGAACACTGAAGCTTTCTTT
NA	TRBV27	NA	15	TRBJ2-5	CASSLYGGPGETQYF	TGTGCCAGCAGTTTATACGGCGGTCCGGGGGAGACCCAGTACTTC
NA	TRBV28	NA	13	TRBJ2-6	CASSDSGANVLTF	TGTGCCAGTTCTGACTCTGGGGCCAACGTCCTGACTTTC
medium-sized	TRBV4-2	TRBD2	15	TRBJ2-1	CASSQEALAGNEQFF	TGTGCCAGCAGCCAAGAGGCATTAGCGGGAAATGAGCAGTTCTTC
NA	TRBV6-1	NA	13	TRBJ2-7	CASSVVQFYEQYF	TGTGCCAGCAGTGTGGTACAGTTCTACGAGCAGTACTTC
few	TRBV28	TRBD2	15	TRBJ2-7	CASTALAGAVYEQYF	TGTGCCAGCACCGCTCTAGCGGGAGCGGTCTACGAGCAGTACTTC
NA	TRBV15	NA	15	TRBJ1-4	CATSRDRAGSEKLFF	TGTGCCACCAGCAGAGACAGGGCGGGAAGTGAAAAACTGTTTTTT
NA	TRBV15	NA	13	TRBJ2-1	CATSRTDGHEQFF	TGTGCCACCAGCCGGACAGACGGCCATGAGCAGTTCTTC
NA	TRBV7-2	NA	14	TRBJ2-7	CASSFFVGDYEQYF	TGTGCCAGCAGCTTTTTTGTAGGGGACTACGAGCAGTACTTC
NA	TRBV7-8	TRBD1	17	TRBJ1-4	CASSLAGTGRPWEKLFF	TGTGCCAGCAGCTTAGCGGGGACAGGTCGGCCGTGGGAAAAACTGTTTTTT
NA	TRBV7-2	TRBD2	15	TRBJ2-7	CASSSSPGLAGGEYF	TGTGCCAGCAGCTCGTCGCCGGGACTAGCGGGAGGGGAGTACTTC
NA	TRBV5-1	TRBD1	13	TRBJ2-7	CASSLTGVHEQYF	TGCGCCAGCAGCTTGACAGGGGTCCACGAGCAGTACTTC
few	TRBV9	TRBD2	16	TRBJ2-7	CASSAGLAGGIYEQYF	TGTGCCAGCAGCGCGGGACTAGCGGGAGGTATTTACGAGCAGTACTTC
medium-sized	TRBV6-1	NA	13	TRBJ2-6	CASSGTGANVLTF	TGTGCCAGCAGTGGCACTGGGGCCAACGTCCTGACTTTC
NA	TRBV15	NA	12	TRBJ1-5	CATSRENQPQHF	TGTGCCACCAGCCGGGAAAATCAGCCCCAGCATTTT
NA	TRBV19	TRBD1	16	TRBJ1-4	CASNGKDRGRNEKLFF	TGTGCCAGTAATGGAAAGGACAGGGGGCGAAATGAAAAACTGTTTTTT
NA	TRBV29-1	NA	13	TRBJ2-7	CSVGRRQGYEQYF	TGCAGCGTTGGACGGAGGCAGGGCTACGAGCAGTACTTC
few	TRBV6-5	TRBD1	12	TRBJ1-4	CASSYRTGKLFF	TGTGCCAGCAGTTACAGGACAGGAAAACTGTTTTTT
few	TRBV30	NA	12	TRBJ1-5	CAWSVSNQPQHF	TGTGCCTGGAGTGTATCTAATCAGCCCCAGCATTTT
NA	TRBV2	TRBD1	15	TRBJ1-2	CASSERTGDPYGYTF	TGTGCCAGCAGTGAAAGGACAGGGGACCCTTATGGCTACACCTTC
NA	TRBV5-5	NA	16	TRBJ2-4	CASSIGGDVAKNIQYF	TGTGCCAGCAGCATCGGAGGCGACGTAGCCAAAAACATTCAGTACTTC
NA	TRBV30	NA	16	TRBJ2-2	CAWRPPWSSNTGELFF	TGTGCCTGGAGGCCACCCTGGAGCAGTAACACCGGGGAGCTGTTTTTT
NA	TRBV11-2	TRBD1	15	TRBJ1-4	CASSLGSGGREKLFF	TGTGCCAGCAGCTTAGGCTCAGGGGGGCGGGAAAAACTGTTTTTT
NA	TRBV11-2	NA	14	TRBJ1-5	CASSQELSNQPQHF	TGTGCCAGCAGCCAAGAGCTGAGCAATCAGCCCCAGCATTTT
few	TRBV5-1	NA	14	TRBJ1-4	CASSLGEGAGKLFF	TGCGCCAGCAGCTTGGGCGAAGGGGCGGGAAAACTGTTTTTT
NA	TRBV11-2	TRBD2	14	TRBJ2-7	CASSLGWGGTEQYF	TGTGCCAGCAGCTTAGGTTGGGGAGGGACCGAGCAGTACTTC
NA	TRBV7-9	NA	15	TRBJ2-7	CASSQPGAATYEQYF	TGTGCCAGCAGCCAACCCGGGGCTGCTACCTACGAGCAGTACTTC
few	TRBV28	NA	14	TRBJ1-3	CASKIISSGNTIYF	TGTGCCAGCAAAATAATTAGCTCTGGAAACACCATATATTTT
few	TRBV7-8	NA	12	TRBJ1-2	CASSLLLGSYTF	TGTGCCAGCAGCTTACTGTTAGGGAGCTACACCTTC
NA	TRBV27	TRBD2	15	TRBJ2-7	CASSPRLAASYEQYF	TGTGCCAGCAGTCCCCGGCTAGCGGCCTCCTACGAGCAGTACTTC
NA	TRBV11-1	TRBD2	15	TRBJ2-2	CASSLRTSGTGELFF	TGTGCCAGCAGCTTAAGGACTAGCGGCACCGGGGAGCTGTTTTTT
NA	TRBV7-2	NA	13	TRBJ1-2	CASSFGGKDGYTF	TGTGCCAGCAGCTTTGGAGGGAAGGATGGCTACACCTTC
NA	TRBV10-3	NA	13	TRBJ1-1	CAVTREMNTEAFF	TGTGCCGTCACCAGGGAAATGAACACTGAAGCTTTCTTT
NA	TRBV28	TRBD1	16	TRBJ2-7	CASSLRGTGALNEQYF	TGTGCCAGCAGTTTACGGGGGACAGGGGCTCTAAACGAGCAGTACTTC
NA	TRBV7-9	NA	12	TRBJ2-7	CASSATGYEQYF	TGTGCCAGCAGCGCGACAGGCTACGAGCAGTACTTC